Shown below are 25 T cell receptor beta chains from a single sample sequenced in a study of Tregs in tolerant kidney transplant recipients. TCRdb's copy holds only in-frame clones and misses some; the assay was immunoSEQ multiplex PCR. This specimen shows tens of thousands of clones; the ten leading clones hold about 0.82%. Sequencing was performed on CD4+ T cells from blood, taken before the transplant. All receptors derive from a human donor who received a combined kidney and bone marrow transplant.

A word on this clone: The read ends 3 residues shy of where the CDR3 ends; the end is completed using the germline J gene. The chain links TRBV5-1 to TRBJ2-1, with 9 bases lining up with TRBD2. Germline-derived CDR1 and CDR2 are SGHRS and YFSETQ. Germline trimming cut 2 bases from V and 7 bases from J; bases unmatched to any gene: 10. The CDR3 has 16 residues. CDR3 DNA, as far as it was read: TGCGCCAGCAGCTTAGTAGGCGGGGGGGCAAGTAATGAG. Amino acid sequence: CASSLVGGGASNE. In full, the CDR3 is CASSLVGGGASNEQFF.

Comments on this clone: Coverage ceases 3 residues before the CDR3 finishes, and the germline J gene fills in the end. This chain connects TRBV19 to TRBJ1-5; perhaps TRBD1 as D (5 bases). Trimming shortened V by 7 bases and J by 1 base, and 17 bases separated the two germline ends. Germline V gene sequence: CDR1 LNHDA, CDR2 SQIVND (reference sequence). This CDR3 has 16 amino acids. CDR3 in amino acids: CASTLIGGWSNQPQHF. CDR3 DNA (partial): TGTGCCAGTACTCTTATTGGGGGGTGGAGCAATCAGCCC.

Details on this clone: The sequence runs out 3 residues before the end of the CDR3; the remainder is reconstructed from the germline J gene. The V call is TRBV18, the J call TRBJ1-3; tentative D call: TRBD1 (6 bases). CDR1 KGHSH and CDR2 LQKENI come from the germline V gene. The CDR3 is 16 residues long. Trimming took off 3 bases at V and 0 bases at J, with 12 bases between the two ends. Partial CDR3 DNA: TGTGCCAGCTCACCGGTCGGACAGAGCTCTGGAAACACC. It is translated as CASSPVGQSSGNT. The full CDR3 reads CASSPVGQSSGNTIYF.

As to this clone: The CDR3 end falls 3 residues outside the read, so it is completed with the germline J gene. This chain joins TRBV20-1 and TRBJ2-5, with 8 bases matching TRBD2. CDR3 length: 16 amino acids. Germline lookup yields CDR1 DFQATT and CDR2 SNEGSKA (reference sequence). V was clipped by 3 bases and J by 1 base; unmatched bases: 10. The part of the CDR3 DNA that was read is TGCAGTGCTAGTTCGAGGCTAGCGGGTGCCCAAGAGACC. Translating it yields CSASSRLAGAQET. The full-length CDR3 reads as CSASSRLAGAQETQYF.

About this clone: The missing CDR3 end, 3 residues past where the read stops, is filled in from the germline J gene. V and J are TRBV6-1 and TRBJ2-7, with 7 bases that match TRBD1. Germline CDR1 reads MNHNS; CDR2 reads SASEGT. V was pared by 6 bases and J by 0 bases, with 8 bases of the junction left unmatched. This CDR3 has 15 residues. The CDR3 DNA, read in part, is TGTGCCAGCAGGGAATACAGGGGTGACTCCTACGAG. Its protein is CASREYRGDSYE. In full, the CDR3 is CASREYRGDSYEQYF.

The CDR3 DNA, read in part, is TGTGCCAGCAGTGAAGATGGGCAGGATATTTTTTCCTACGAG. The encoded protein is CASSEDGQDIFSYE. The whole CDR3 sequence is CASSEDGQDIFSYEQYF. This sequence joins TRBV2 and TRBJ2-7; D remains ambiguous. The CDR3 end lies 3 residues beyond the end of the read and is filled in from the germline J gene. This CDR3 has 17 amino acids. Germline-derived CDR1 and CDR2 are SNHLY and FYNNEI. With 1 base removed from V and 1 base from J, the gap between germline ends came to 17 bases.

CDR3: CASSPPGRYTEAFF. The covered CDR3 bases are TGTGCCAGCAGCCCTCCAGGCCGATACACTGAA. The V call is TRBV5-6, the J call TRBJ1-1, with D unresolved. The DNA ends 3 residues before the CDR3 does, and the rest of the CDR3 is filled in from the germline J gene. Trimming took 4 bases from V and 3 from J, leaving 13 bases between them. The germline V gene has CDR1 SGHDT and CDR2 YYEEEE. CDR3 length: 14 amino acids.

Concerning this clone: The read stops 3 residues short of the end of the CDR3; the missing end is completed from the germline J gene. V usage is TRBV29-1 and J usage is TRBJ1-2, with 10 bases identical to TRBD1. The CDR3 has 15 residues. Looked up from germline, CDR1 is SQVTM and CDR2 is ANQGSEA. The V and J ends lost 3 bases and 4 bases, in that order; junction bases with no gene match: 8. The CDR3 here is CSVEDPGQGIYGYTF. The CDR3 DNA, read in part, is TGCAGCGTTGAGGATCCGGGACAGGGGATCTATGGC. Based on the CDR3 plus reference TRBV29-1 and TRBJ1-2, the full variable domain is SAVISQKPSRDICQRGTSLTIQCQVDSQVTMMFWYRQQPGQSLTLIATANQGSEATYESGFVIDKFPISRPNLTFSTLTVSNMSPEDSSIYLCSVEDPGQGIYGYTFGSGTRLTVV.

Comments on this clone: Coverage ceases 3 residues before the CDR3 finishes, and the germline J gene fills in the end. This chain uses TRBV19 with TRBJ2-5, with 8 bases that match TRBD1. This CDR3 has 16 amino acids. V shed 5 bases and J 2 bases; nucleotides not matched to a gene: 10. CDR1 is LNHDA and CDR2 is SQIVND in the germline V gene (reference sequence). The CDR3 bases that were read are TGTGCCAGTAGTTCACGGACAGGGTCTCAACAAGAGACC. This encodes CASSSRTGSQQET. The entire CDR3 reads CASSSRTGSQQETQYF.

With regard to this clone: Coverage ceases 3 residues before the CDR3 finishes, and the germline J gene fills in the end. The V gene is TRBV18, the J gene TRBJ2-1, with D unresolved. From germline, CDR1 is KGHSH and CDR2 LQKENI. The CDR3 consists of 15 residues. V was clipped by 3 bases and J by 1 base, with 10 bases between them. The sequenced part of the CDR3 DNA is TGTGCCAGCTCACCGATGACGGGTTCCTACAATGAG. It specifies CASSPMTGSYNE. The CDR3 reads in full as CASSPMTGSYNEQFF.

Comment on this clone: The CDR3 is cut off 3 residues early in the read; its end comes from the germline J gene. V is TRBV2 and J is TRBJ2-7; 7 bases align to TRBD1. The V gene's germline CDR1 is SNHLY and CDR2 FYNNEI. The CDR3 spans 12 residues. With V trimmed by 9 bases and J by 5 bases, 7 bases remained unmatched. Partial CDR3 DNA: TGTGCCAGAAGACAGGGAATGAACGAG. Its protein product is CARRQGMNE. The entire CDR3 protein is CARRQGMNEQYF.

With respect to this clone: The read finishes 3 residues shy of the CDR3 end, and the germline J gene is used to complete it. The rearrangement uses TRBV6-1 and TRBJ1-5; D may be TRBD1 (5 bases). The CDR3 is 15 residues long. Trimming took 2 bases from V and 1 from J, leaving 9 bases between them. Germline CDR1 MNHNS, CDR2 SASEGT. The CDR3 is CASSERGISNQPQHF. The part of the CDR3 DNA that was read is TGTGCCAGCAGTGAACGGGGGATAAGCAATCAGCCC.

Turning to this clone: The read halts 3 residues ahead of the CDR3 end, with the missing end drawn from the germline J gene. V usage is TRBV12-3 or TRBV12-4 and J usage is TRBJ2-6; D gene unclear. Trimming stripped 8 bases from V and 0 bases from J, with 11 bases between. There are 15 residues in the CDR3. The part of the CDR3 DNA that was read is TGTGCCAGCTTGTTACTGCCCTCTGGGGCCAACGTC. Residues: CASLLLPSGANV. The whole CDR3 protein reads CASLLLPSGANVLTF.

Points on this clone: The read halts 3 residues ahead of the CDR3 end, with the missing end drawn from the germline J gene. The chain recombines TRBV7-8 with TRBJ1-6, with D tentatively TRBD1 (5 bases). The CDR3 totals 14 residues. Trimming removed 3 bases from V and 5 bases from J, with 8 bases in between. Germline CDR1 SGHVS, CDR2 FQNEAQ. The DNA read from the CDR3 is TGTGCCAGCAGCTTGCAAGGGGATAATTCACCC. Protein: CASSLQGDNSP. The whole CDR3 is CASSLQGDNSPLHF.

As regards this clone: The read falls 3 residues short of the CDR3 end, and the missing part is taken from the germline J gene. The chain has TRBV23-1 and TRBJ1-4; 7 bases are a match to TRBD1. TRBV23-1 is flagged as an ORF with uncertain function. J lost 5 bases, V lost 5 bases, and 11 bases had no gene match. The CDR3 length is 16 residues. CDR3 region: CASSDNVQGSNEKLFF. The CDR3 DNA, read in part, is TGCGCCAGCAGTGACAATGTACAGGGGTCGAATGAAAAA.

Comments on this clone: The sequence runs out 3 residues before the end of the CDR3; the remainder is reconstructed from the germline J gene. The genes are TRBV19 and TRBJ2-1; 8 bases map to TRBD1. Germline V CDR1 and CDR2: LNHDA, SQIVND (reference sequence). The ends lost 6 bases at V and 2 bases at J; junction bases unmatched: 9. The CDR3 runs to 16 residues. CDR3 bases read: TGTGCCAGTAGCCTAGCAGGACAGGGTCCCTACAATGAG. Encoded protein: CASSLAGQGPYNE. The whole CDR3 sequence reads CASSLAGQGPYNEQFF.

For this clone: The read is 3 residues too short to cover the CDR3 end, so that end is filled in from the germline J gene. V is TRBV18 and J is TRBJ2-3, with 9 bases aligning to TRBD1. The junction had 3 bases not matched to a gene; V was cut back by 3 bases and J by 2 bases. This CDR3 region has 15 residues. Germline CDR1 is KGHSH and CDR2 is LQKENI. CDR3 DNA (partial): TGTGCCAGCTCACCCGGGACAGGGATCACAGATACG. Amino acids: CASSPGTGITDT. Given in full, the CDR3 is CASSPGTGITDTQYF.

As regards this clone: Read coverage stops 3 residues before the CDR3 terminus; the germline J gene supplies the remainder. The chain employs TRBV30 and TRBJ1-4, with 10 bases lining up with TRBD1. The CDR3 loop spans 16 amino acids. Germline trimming cut 0 bases from V and 3 bases from J; bases unmatched to any gene: 4. Germline V lookup: CDR1 GTSNPN, CDR2 SVGIG (reference sequence). CDR3 in amino acids: CAWSVWGTGANEKLFF. CDR3 DNA, as far as it was read: TGTGCCTGGAGTGTTTGGGGGACAGGGGCTAATGAAAAA. The full variable domain, its missing parts supplied by reference TRBV30 and TRBJ1-4, is SQTIHQWPATLVQPVGSPLSLECTVEGTSNPNLYWYRQAAGRGLQLLFYSVGIGQISSEVPQNLSASRPQDRQFILSSKKLLLSDSGFYLCAWSVWGTGANEKLFFGSGTQLSVL.

A remark on this clone: The CDR3 is cut off 3 residues early in the read; its end comes from the germline J gene. This chain uses TRBV19 with TRBJ2-1; the match to TRBD2 covers 12 bases. This CDR3 is built from 16 residues. Germline V lookup: CDR1 LNHDA, CDR2 SQIVND (reference sequence). J was trimmed by 4 bases and V by 3 bases; bases with no gene match: 4. The CDR3 sequence is CASSMGTSGLYNEQFF. The covered CDR3 bases are TGTGCCAGTAGTATGGGGACTAGCGGGTTATACAATGAG. The whole variable domain, filled in from reference TRBV19 and TRBJ2-1, reads DGGITQSPKYLFRKEGQNVTLSCEQNLNHDAMYWYRQDPGQGLRLIYYSQIVNDFQKGDIAEGYSVSREKKESFPLTVTSAQKNPTAFYLCASSMGTSGLYNEQFFGPGTRLTVL.

Comments on this clone: The sequenced fragment ends 3 residues before the CDR3 boundary, so the rest is inferred from the germline J gene. The V call is TRBV19, the J call TRBJ2-7; D may be TRBD2 (6 bases). Per germline, CDR1 LNHDA and CDR2 SQIVND (reference sequence). The CDR3 loop spans 16 amino acids. V lost 1 base, J lost 2 bases, and 15 bases lay in between. CDR3 DNA (partial): TGTGCCAGTAGTATAGCGGGACTTAGTCCAACCTACGAG. This gives the protein CASSIAGLSPTYE. The full CDR3 protein reads CASSIAGLSPTYEQYF.

In the case of this clone: Coverage ceases 3 residues before the CDR3 finishes, and the germline J gene fills in the end. The rearrangement links TRBV11-2 to TRBJ2-5, with 7 bases lining up with TRBD1. Trimming cost V 2 bases and J 1 base; bases outside gene matches: 1. Germline loops: CDR1 SGHAT, CDR2 FQNNGV. The CDR3 contains 14 residues. The covered CDR3 bases are TGTGCCAGCAGCTTACAGGGGGTCCAAGAGACC. It translates to CASSLQGVQET. The full-length CDR3 reads as CASSLQGVQETQYF.

Turning to this clone: The sequence runs out 3 residues before the end of the CDR3; the remainder is reconstructed from the germline J gene. The J gene is TRBJ2-5, the V gene TRBV30; D may be TRBD1 (6 bases). The germline CDR1 and CDR2 sequences are GTSNPN and SVGIG (reference sequence). Trimming pared 5 bases from V and 4 bases from J, leaving 14 bases between. The CDR3 is 13 amino acids. The CDR3 DNA, read in part, is TGTGCCTGGGGTTTACGAGGGGGAGAGACC. Protein: CAWGLRGGET. The complete CDR3 reads CAWGLRGGETQYF.

The CDR3 bases that were read are TGCGCCAGCAGCTCACTCCCGGGGGCCGGGGAG. Translation gives CASSSLPGAGE. The CDR3 in its entirety is CASSSLPGAGELFF. The chain links TRBV5-1 to TRBJ2-2; perhaps TRBD2 as D (6 bases). The read halts 3 residues ahead of the CDR3 end, with the missing end drawn from the germline J gene. Trimming took 3 bases from V and 6 from J, leaving 12 bases between them. Germline CDR1 is SGHRS and CDR2 is YFSETQ. The CDR3 is made up of 14 amino acids.

Worth noting for this clone: Read sequence stops 3 residues before the CDR3 end, and the germline J gene provides the missing end. The chain uses TRBV7-8 and TRBJ2-4; D is possibly TRBD2 (6 bases). In germline, CDR1 is SGHVS, CDR2 FQNEAQ. V was cut by 1 base and J by 5 bases, with 21 bases left in between. The CDR3 extends over 18 amino acids. The CDR3 reads CASSLGFGGGGSQNIQYF. The CDR3 bases that were read are TGTGCCAGCAGCTTAGGGTTCGGGGGTGGAGGGAGTCAAAACATT.

CDR3 sequence reads: CASSESLAPNGYTF. CDR3 DNA (partial): TGTGCCAGCAGTGAATCTTTAGCCCCGAACGGC. The V and J genes are TRBV2 and TRBJ1-2; D unresolved. Coverage ceases 3 residues before the CDR3 finishes, and the germline J gene fills in the end. The germline V gene encodes CDR1 SNHLY and CDR2 FYNNEI. The CDR3 spans 14 residues.